Below, 11 T cell receptor beta chains from the same sample are listed, as sequenced in a study of blood T cell repertoires in COVID-19. Measured with immunoSEQ multiplex PCR; TCRdb has only the in-frame clones, and not every one. The sample comprises around 310,000 clones, 80% to 90% of which are singletons, and 5% to 6% rests with the top ten. Material: PBMCs or T cells enriched from blood (not recorded which). The source of these receptors is a man aged 25-40 years who had recovered from COVID-19.

The rearrangement uses TRBV5-6 and TRBJ2-1; TRBD2 matches at 11 bases. Looked up from germline, CDR1 is SGHDT and CDR2 is YYEEEE. Germline trimming cut 0 bases from V and 6 bases from J; bases unmatched to any gene: 5. This CDR3 has 16 residues. The CDR3 nucleotides are TGTGCCAGCAGCTTGGCCACGCTAGCGGGGGGCAATGAGCAGTTCTTC. Its translation is CASSLATLAGGNEQFF. Based on the CDR3 plus reference TRBV5-6 and TRBJ2-1, the full variable domain is DAGVTQSPTHLIKTRGQQVTLRCSPKSGHDTVSWYQQALGQGPQFIFQYYEEEERQRGNFPDRFSGHQFPNYSSELNVNALLLGDSALYLCASSLATLAGGNEQFFGPGTRLTVL.

The V and J genes are TRBV9 and TRBJ2-1, with 15 bases fitting TRBD2. Germline loops: CDR1 SGDLS, CDR2 YYNGEE. With 2 bases clipped from V and 5 bases from J, the junction kept 5 bases outside the gene matches. This CDR3 spans 17 amino acids. The CDR3: CASSVRTSGGVDNEQFF. For the CDR3, the DNA is TGTGCCAGCAGCGTCCGGACTAGCGGGGGGGTAGACAATGAGCAGTTCTTC.

This clone was found once. Other DNA sequences in the same sample also yield this CDR3. V usage is TRBV5-1 and J usage is TRBJ2-3, with D possibly matching TRBD2 (5 bases). The CDR3 is 14 residues long. Germline CDR1 and CDR2: SGHRS and YFSETQ. The germline V and J ends were trimmed by 0 bases and 3 bases, with 8 bases remaining between them. This CDR3 is CASSLGTGTDTQYF. The CDR3 DNA is TGCGCCAGCAGCTTGGGGACTGGAACAGATACGCAGTATTTT.

The chain carries TRBV4-1 and TRBJ2-2, with TRBD2 identical over 10 bases. The length of the CDR3 is 16 residues. V shed 2 bases, J shed 7 bases, and the junction held 7 bases outside the gene matches. Germline loops: CDR1 MGHRA, CDR2 YSYEKL. The CDR3 region has the DNA TGCGCCAGCAGCCAATTCACTAGCGGGGCGGGCGGGGAGCTGTTTTTT. Its translation: CASSQFTSGAGGELFF.

The CDR3 is CASRGGVGYEQFF. The CDR3 nucleotides read TGTGCCAGCAGAGGAGGGGTCGGTTATGAGCAGTTCTTC. The chain combines TRBV5-4 with TRBJ2-1; the D gene is possibly TRBD2 (6 bases). V gave up 5 bases and J gave up 8 bases, with 14 bases separating them. The germline CDR1 and CDR2 sequences are SGHNT and YYREEE (reference sequence). The CDR3 loop spans 13 amino acids. The full variable domain, in which reference TRBV5-4 and TRBJ2-1 provide the parts outside the CDR3, is ETGVTQSPTHLIKTRGQQVTLRCSSQSGHNTVSWYQQALGQGPQFIFQYYREEENGRGNFPPRFSGLQFPNYSSELNVNALELDDSALYLCASRGGVGYEQFFGPGTRLTVL.

CDR3 bases: TGTGCCAGCAGCTTTAGCGGGGGGAGGACCGGGGAGCTGTTTTTT. This codes for CASSFSGGRTGELFF. This chain links TRBV11-2 with TRBJ2-2, with 10 bases fitting TRBD2. Germline V CDR1 and CDR2: SGHAT, FQNNGV. The CDR3 has 15 residues. V lost 3 bases to trimming and J lost 5 bases; unmatched junction nucleotides: 3.

This sequence joins TRBV3-1 (or the pseudogene TRBV3-2) and TRBJ2-7, with 11 nucleotides matching TRBD1. V was pared by 6 bases and J by 1 base, with 5 bases of the junction left unmatched. Germline V CDR1 and CDR2: LGHDT, YNNKEL (reference sequence). This CDR3 comprises 15 residues. The CDR3 here is CASSPGQGASYEQYF. The DNA for the CDR3 is TGTGCCAGCAGTCCCGGACAGGGGGCGTCCTACGAGCAGTACTTC.

The V call is TRBV6-1, the J call TRBJ1-3; 9 bases line up with TRBD1. Trimming took 4 bases from V and 0 from J; bases not matched to a gene: 4. Germline V gene lookup returns CDR1 MNHNS and CDR2 SASEGT. The CDR3 is 16 residues long. The CDR3 DNA sequence: TGTGCCAGCAGTGGGGACAGGGCCTACTCTGGAAACACCATATATTTT. Protein sequence: CASSGDRAYSGNTIYF.

The rearrangement uses TRBV28 and TRBJ2-3; D possibly corresponds to TRBD1 (6 bases). The V gene lost 6 bases and the J gene lost 1 base, with 8 bases spanning the gap. The CDR3 has 13 residues. Germline assignment: CDR1 MDHEN and CDR2 SYDVKM. This CDR3 reads CASRGAGTDTQYF. In nucleotides, the CDR3 is TGTGCCAGCAGGGGGGCTGGCACAGATACGCAGTATTTT.

Comments on this clone: At one end, the junction sequence differs from germline, possibly due to a read error. The chain uses TRBV5-5 and TRBJ2-7; TRBD2 matches 7 bases. The CDR3 extends over 11 amino acids. Germline V gene lookup returns CDR1 SGHKS and CDR2 YYEKEE (reference sequence). DNA for the CDR3: TGTGCCAGCAGCAACGGACTAGAACTCTTCTTC. Translated, it gives CASSNGLELFF.

The rearrangement joins TRBV2 to TRBJ2-7; no reliable D call. V lost 1 base, J lost 3 bases, and 7 bases lay in between. The CDR3 has 13 residues. From germline, CDR1 is SNHLY and CDR2 FYNNEI. CDR3: CASSEGYNYEQYF. Written as DNA, the CDR3 is TGTGCCAGCAGTGAAGGTTATAACTACGAGCAGTACTTC.